The present T cell receptor (beta chain) was sequenced within a study of cytomegalovirus exposure and HLA in healthy donors. Germline lookup yields CDR1 SNHLY and CDR2 FYNNEI. The CDR3 sequence is 11 residues long. The V gene lost 6 bases and the J gene lost 7 bases, with 7 bases spanning the gap. Of note for this clone: Additional DNA sequences in this sample encode the identical CDR3.

The repertoire was sequenced with immunoSEQ multiplex PCR; TCRdb's copy has only in-frame clones and lacks some. The table lists 350,000 or so clones, 70% to 90% of them singletons, with under 0.85% in the top ten. The J gene is TRBJ2-1, the V gene TRBV2, with D perhaps matching TRBD2 (5 bases). The sequence derives from a woman aged 18-30 years in good health and CMV-seronegative. The sequencing sample was made of PBMCs. CDR3 sequence (DNA): TGTGCCAGCAGCGGACTGAATGAGCAGTTCTTC. This codes for CASSGLNEQFF.